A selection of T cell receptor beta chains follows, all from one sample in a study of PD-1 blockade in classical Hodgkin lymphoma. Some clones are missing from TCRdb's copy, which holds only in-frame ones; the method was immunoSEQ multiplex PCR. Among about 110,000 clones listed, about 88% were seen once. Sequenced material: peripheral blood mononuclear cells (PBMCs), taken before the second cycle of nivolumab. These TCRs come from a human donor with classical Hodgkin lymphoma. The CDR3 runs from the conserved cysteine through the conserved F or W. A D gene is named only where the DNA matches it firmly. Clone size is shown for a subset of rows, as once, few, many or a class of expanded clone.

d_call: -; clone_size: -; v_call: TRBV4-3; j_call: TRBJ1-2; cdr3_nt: TGCGCCAGCAGCCAAGATTATCGGGGGGGACCAAACTATGGCTACACCTTC; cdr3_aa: CASSQDYRGGPNYGYTF
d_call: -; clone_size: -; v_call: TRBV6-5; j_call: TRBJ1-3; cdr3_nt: TGTGCCAGTCAACGGGGGATATATGGAAACACCATATATTTT; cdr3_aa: CASQRGIYGNTIYF
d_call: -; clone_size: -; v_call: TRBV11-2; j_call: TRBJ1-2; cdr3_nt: TGTGCCAGCAGCTCCCCGTCGTGGGGGGGAGACGATGGCTACACCTTC; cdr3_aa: CASSSPSWGGDDGYTF
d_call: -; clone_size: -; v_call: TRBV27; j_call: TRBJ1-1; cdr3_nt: TGTGCCAGCAGTCCCCACTGGGACAACAAGGGCAGAAACACTGAAGCTTTCTTT; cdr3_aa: CASSPHWDNKGRNTEAFF
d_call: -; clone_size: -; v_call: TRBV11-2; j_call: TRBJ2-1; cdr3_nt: TGTGCCAGCAGCTCGCTACGCCCCCTGGAACAGTTCTTC; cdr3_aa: CASSSLRPLEQFF
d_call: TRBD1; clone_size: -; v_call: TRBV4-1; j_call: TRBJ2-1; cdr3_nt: TGCGCCAGCAGCCAAGATCCGGGACAGGGCTCCTACAATGAGCAGTTCTTC; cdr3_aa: CASSQDPGQGSYNEQFF
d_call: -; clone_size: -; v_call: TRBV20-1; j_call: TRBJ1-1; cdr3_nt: TGCAGTGTGGCGGGGGAGGTTGAAGCTTTCTTT; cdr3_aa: CSVAGEVEAFF
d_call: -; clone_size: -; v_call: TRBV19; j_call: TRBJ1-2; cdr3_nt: TGTGCCAGTAGTAATCAAGGGGACTATGGCTACACCTTC; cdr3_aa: CASSNQGDYGYTF
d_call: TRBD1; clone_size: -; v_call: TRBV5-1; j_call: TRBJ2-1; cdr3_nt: TGCGCCAGCAGCGCGGACAGGGGGCGCGCGAATGAGCAGTTCTTC; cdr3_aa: CASSADRGRANEQFF
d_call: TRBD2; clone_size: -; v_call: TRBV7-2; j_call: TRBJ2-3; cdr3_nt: TGTGCCAGCGCTATAGCGGGAGGGCCAGATACGCAGTATTTT; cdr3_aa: CASAIAGGPDTQYF
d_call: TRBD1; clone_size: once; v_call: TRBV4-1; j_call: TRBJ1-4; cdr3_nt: TGCGCCAGCAGCCAGGACCACGGTACAGGGGGACTGTTTTTT; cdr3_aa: CASSQDHGTGGLFF
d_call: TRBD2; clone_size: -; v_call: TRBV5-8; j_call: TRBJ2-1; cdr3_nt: TGTGCCAGCAGCTTGTTTAGCGGGAGGTCCTACAATGAGCAGTTCTTC; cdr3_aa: CASSLFSGRSYNEQFF
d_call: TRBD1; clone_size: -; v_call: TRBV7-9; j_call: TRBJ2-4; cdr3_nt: TGTGCCAGCAGCTCTACCGTCGGACAGGGGCAAAACATTCAGTACTTC; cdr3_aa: CASSSTVGQGQNIQYF
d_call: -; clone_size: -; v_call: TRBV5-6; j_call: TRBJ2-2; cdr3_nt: TGTGCCAGCAGCCGGGACGGAAACACCGGGGAGCTGTTTTTT; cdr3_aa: CASSRDGNTGELFF
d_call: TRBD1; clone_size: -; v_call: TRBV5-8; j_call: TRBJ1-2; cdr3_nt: TGTGCCAGCAGCCAGGGACAGACCATTGGCTATGGCTACACCTTC; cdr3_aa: CASSQGQTIGYGYTF
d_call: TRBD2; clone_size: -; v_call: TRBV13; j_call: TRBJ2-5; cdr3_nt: TGTGCCAGCAGCCCCCCGGGGACTAGCGAGTTTGGAGAGACCCAGTACTTC; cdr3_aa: CASSPPGTSEFGETQYF
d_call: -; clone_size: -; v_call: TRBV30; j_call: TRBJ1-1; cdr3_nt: TGTGCCTGGACTTCAATGAACACTGAAGCTTTCTTT; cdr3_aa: CAWTSMNTEAFF
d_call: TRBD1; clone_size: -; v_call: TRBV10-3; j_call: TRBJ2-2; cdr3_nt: TGTGCCATCAAGGGGGGACAGGGGTCGCACACCGGGGAGCTGTTTTTT; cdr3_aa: CAIKGGQGSHTGELFF
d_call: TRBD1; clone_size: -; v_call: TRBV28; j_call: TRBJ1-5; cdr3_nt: TGTGCCAGCAGACCGGGACAGCTAGATCAGCCCCAGCATTTT; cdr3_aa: CASRPGQLDQPQHF
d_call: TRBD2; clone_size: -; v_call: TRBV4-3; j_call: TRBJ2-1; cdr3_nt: TGCGCCAGCAGCCAAGATTGGCCCTCCGGGAGGGCCGGAAATGAGCAGTTCTTC; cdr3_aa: CASSQDWPSGRAGNEQFF
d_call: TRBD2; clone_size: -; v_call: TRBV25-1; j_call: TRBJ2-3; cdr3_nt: TGTGCCAGCAGTGAGGGCGGGAGCGGCACAGATACGCAGTATTTT; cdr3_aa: CASSEGGSGTDTQYF
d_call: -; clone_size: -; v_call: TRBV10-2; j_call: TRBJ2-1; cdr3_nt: TGCGCCACCCGGGAAAGTGGTTACAATGAGCAGTTCTTC; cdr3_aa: CATRESGYNEQFF
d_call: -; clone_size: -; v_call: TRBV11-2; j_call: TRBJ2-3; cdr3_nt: TGTGCCAGCAGCTTATCCCAGCCAGATACGCAGTATTTT; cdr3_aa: CASSLSQPDTQYF
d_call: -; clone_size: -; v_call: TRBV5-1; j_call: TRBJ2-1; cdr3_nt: TGCGCCAGCAGTGACCAGTACAATGAGCAGTTCTTC; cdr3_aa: CASSDQYNEQFF
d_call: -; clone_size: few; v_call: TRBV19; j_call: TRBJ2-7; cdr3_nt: TGTGCCAGTACCCCGGGGAGTAAAGGGAGCTCCTACGAGCAGTACTTC; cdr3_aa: CASTPGSKGSSYEQYF
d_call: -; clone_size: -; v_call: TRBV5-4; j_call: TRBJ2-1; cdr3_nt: TGTGCCAGCAGCGAATTGGGGGGAGTTCGCAATGAGCAGTTCTTC; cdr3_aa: CASSELGGVRNEQFF
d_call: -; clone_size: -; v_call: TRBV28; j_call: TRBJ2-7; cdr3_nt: TGTGCCAGCAGGCAACTCAGGCTTAGCAAGCACGAGCAGTACTTC; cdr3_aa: CASRQLRLSKHEQYF
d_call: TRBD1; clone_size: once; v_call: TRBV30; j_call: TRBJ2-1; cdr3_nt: TGTGCCGGGGGACAGGGCTACTACAATGAGCAGTTCTTC; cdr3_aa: CAGGQGYYNEQFF
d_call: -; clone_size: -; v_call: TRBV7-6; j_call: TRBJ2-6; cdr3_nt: TGTGCCAGCAGCTCCGGGTCTACCTACTCTGGGGCCAACGTCCTGACTTTC; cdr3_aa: CASSSGSTYSGANVLTF